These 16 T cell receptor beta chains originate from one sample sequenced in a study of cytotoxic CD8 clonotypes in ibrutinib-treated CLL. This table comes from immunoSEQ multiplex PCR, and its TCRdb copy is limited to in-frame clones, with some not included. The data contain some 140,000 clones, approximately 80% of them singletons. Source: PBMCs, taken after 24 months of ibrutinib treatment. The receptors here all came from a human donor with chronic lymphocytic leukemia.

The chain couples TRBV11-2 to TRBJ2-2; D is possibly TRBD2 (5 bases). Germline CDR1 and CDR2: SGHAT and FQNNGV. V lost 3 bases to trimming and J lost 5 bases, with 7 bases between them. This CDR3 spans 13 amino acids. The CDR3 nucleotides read TGTGCCAGCAGCTTTACGGGAACCGGGGAGCTGTTTTTT. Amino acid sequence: CASSFTGTGELFF.

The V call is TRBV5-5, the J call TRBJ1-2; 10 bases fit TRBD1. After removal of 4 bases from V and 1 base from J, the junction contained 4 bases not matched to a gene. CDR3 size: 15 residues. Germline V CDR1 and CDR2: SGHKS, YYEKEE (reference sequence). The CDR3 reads CASSPGQGYNYGYTF. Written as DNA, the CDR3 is TGTGCCAGCAGCCCGGGACAGGGGTATAACTATGGCTACACCTTC.

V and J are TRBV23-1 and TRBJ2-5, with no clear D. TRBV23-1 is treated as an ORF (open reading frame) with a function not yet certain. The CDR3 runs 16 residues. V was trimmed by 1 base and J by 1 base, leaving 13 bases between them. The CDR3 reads CASSQFERQAQETQYF. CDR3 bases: TGCGCCAGCAGTCAATTTGAGAGGCAGGCCCAAGAGACCCAGTACTTC.

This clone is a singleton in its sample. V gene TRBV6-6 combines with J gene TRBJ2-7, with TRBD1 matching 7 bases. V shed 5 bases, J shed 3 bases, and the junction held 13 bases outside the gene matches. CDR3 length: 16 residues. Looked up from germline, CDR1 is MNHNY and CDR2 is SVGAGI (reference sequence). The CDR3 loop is CASSPWTGPNFYEQYF. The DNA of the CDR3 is TGTGCCAGCAGTCCATGGACAGGCCCGAATTTCTACGAGCAGTACTTC.

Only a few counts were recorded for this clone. CDR3 in amino acids: CASSRDRVKGEQFF. The CDR3 coding sequence is TGTGCCAGCTCACGTGACAGGGTCAAGGGTGAGCAGTTCTTC. The J gene is TRBJ2-1, the V gene TRBV18, with 7 bases aligning to TRBD1. The CDR3 runs 14 residues. V lost 4 bases and J lost 9; bases outside the gene matches: 9. The V gene's germline CDR1 is KGHSH and CDR2 LQKENI.

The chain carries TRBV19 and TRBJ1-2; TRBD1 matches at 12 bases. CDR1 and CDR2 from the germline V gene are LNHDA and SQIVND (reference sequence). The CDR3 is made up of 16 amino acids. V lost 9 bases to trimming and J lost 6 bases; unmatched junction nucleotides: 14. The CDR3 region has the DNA TGTGCCAGAAACTGGCTGGGACAGGGGGCTCACAATGGCTACACCTTC. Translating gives CARNWLGQGAHNGYTF.

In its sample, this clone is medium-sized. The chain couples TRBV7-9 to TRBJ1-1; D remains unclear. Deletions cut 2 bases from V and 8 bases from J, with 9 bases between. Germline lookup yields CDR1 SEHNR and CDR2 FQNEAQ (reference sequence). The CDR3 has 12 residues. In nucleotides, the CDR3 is TGTGCCAGCAGCTTATCGGATACCGAAGCTTTCTTT. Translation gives CASSLSDTEAFF.

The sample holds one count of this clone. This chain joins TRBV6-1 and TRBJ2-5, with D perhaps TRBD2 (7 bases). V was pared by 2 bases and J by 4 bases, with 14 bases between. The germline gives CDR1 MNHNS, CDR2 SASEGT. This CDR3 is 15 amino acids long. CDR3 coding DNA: TGTGCCAGCAGTGAAATGGGGGGGCCGAGAGAGACCCAGTACTTC. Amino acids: CASSEMGGPRETQYF.

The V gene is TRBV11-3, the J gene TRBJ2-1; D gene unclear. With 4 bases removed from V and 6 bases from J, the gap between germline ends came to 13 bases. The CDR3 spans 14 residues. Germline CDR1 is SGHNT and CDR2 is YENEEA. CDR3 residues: CASSSTGPSNEQFF. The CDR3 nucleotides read TGTGCCAGCAGCTCCACCGGACCGAGCAATGAGCAGTTCTTC.

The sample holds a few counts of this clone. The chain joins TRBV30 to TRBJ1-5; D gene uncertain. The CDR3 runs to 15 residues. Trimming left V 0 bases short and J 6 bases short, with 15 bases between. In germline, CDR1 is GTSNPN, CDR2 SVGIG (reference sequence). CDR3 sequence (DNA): TGTGCCTGGAGTGTACAATTAAGAGGTACTCAGCCCCAGCATTTT. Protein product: CAWSVQLRGTQPQHF.

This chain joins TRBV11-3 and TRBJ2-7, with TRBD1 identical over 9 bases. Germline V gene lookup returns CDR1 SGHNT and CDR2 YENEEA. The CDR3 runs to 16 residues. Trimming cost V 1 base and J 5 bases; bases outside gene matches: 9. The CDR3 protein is CASSLGGQGPVHEQYF. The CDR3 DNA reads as TGTGCCAGCAGCTTAGGTGGACAGGGGCCAGTCCACGAGCAGTACTTC.

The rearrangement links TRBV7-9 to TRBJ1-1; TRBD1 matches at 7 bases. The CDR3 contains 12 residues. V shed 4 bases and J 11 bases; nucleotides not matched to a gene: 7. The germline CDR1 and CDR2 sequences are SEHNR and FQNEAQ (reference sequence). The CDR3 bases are TGTGCCAGCAGCTCCCAGGGGGGAGAGGCTTTCTTT. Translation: CASSSQGGEAFF.

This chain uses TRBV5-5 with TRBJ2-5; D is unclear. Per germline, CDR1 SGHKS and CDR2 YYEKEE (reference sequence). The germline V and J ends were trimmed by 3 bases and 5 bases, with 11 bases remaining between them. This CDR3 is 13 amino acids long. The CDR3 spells CASSYGPGETQYF. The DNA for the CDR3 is TGTGCCAGCAGCTACGGGCCTGGGGAGACCCAGTACTTC.

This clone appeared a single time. The CDR3 region is CASSLLRVVDTQYF. The CDR3 nucleotides are TGCGCCAGCAGCTTGCTTAGGGTGGTGGATACGCAGTATTTT. This chain links TRBV5-1 with TRBJ2-3; unclear D gene. V shed 1 base and J shed 6 bases, with 12 bases lying between them. Germline lookup yields CDR1 SGHRS and CDR2 YFSETQ. There are 14 residues in the CDR3. The variable domain in full, completed from reference TRBV5-1 and TRBJ2-3, reads KAGVTQTPRYLIKTRGQQVTLSCSPISGHRSVSWYQQTPGQGLQFLFEYFSETQRNKGNFPGRFSGRQFSNSRSEMNVSTLELGDSALYLCASSLLRVVDTQYFGPGTRLTVL.

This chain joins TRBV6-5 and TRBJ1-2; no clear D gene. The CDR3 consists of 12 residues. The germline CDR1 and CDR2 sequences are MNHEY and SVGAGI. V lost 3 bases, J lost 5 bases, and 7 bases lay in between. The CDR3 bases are TGTGCCAGCAGTTATACCAGTTATGGCTACACCTTC. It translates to CASSYTSYGYTF.

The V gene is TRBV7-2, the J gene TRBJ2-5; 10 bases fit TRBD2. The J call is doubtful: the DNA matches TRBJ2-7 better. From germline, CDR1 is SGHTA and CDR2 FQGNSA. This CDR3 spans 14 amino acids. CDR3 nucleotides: TGTGCCAGCACCCAACTAGCGGGACTCTACGAGCAGTACTTC. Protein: CASTQLAGLYEQYF.